This record concerns one T cell receptor (beta chain) sequence. This clonotype was observed many times. Its antigen target is currently unknown. There are no base qualities to consult, and no much larger clone falls within one base. For repertoire sequencing, the TCR beta CDR3 regions were amplified from RNA transcripts. The first round of RT-PCR was done with HTBI primers and the Qiagen OneStep RT-PCR kit, and was followed by a second round of multiplex PCR, then size selection and purification. Sequencing of the libraries was carried out on an Illumina HiSeq2000 in paired-end mode with 100 bp reads. Regarding the original processing steps: Reads were processed with SOAPnuke, discarding reads with adapters, uncalled bases, mean Phred below 15, or no exact constant-primer or identifier match. COPE v1.2.5 was used to merge the high-quality paired reads. Unique nucleotide sequences were defined as clonotypes and aligned to IMGT TRB V, D and J references using MiTCR v1.1. Only V-J combinations with frequency above 0.0001 were analysed, covering around 99% of repertoires. For each V-J combination, a TCR clonal expansion and chaos score was defined as F50 clonal expansion divided by the chaos observed in the TCRdist matrix. Welch's t-statistics and random forest were used to reduce the features to approximately 13 V-J combinations, which were then used as input to a naive Bayes classifier. The Morisita-Horn index was used to measure how similar the thyroid and blood repertoires were. TCRdb redid the processing of the public reads, applying fastp at Q25 and MiXCR, and retained in-frame beta chains. Entries that share a CDR3 protein sequence are merged under the most common genes and DNA. The V and J calls, along with clone size, are taken from TCRdb and not from the paper's own processing. The sample profile shows nearly 400,000 distinct CDR3 sequences; about 18% of them were found once. The top ten clones comprise about 1.6% of the sample.

This entry is derived from a study of Graves' ophthalmopathy and Graves' hyperthyroidism (dated by TCRdb to between 2018 and 2020). For the study in its entirety: Peripheral blood was collected at initial diagnosis, prior to any treatment. After sampling, hyperthyroidism patients received methimazole starting at 30 mg daily, and ophthalmopathy patients received high-dose intravenous methylprednisolone. In roughly six hyperthyroidism patients, the T-cell repertoire of thyroid tissue was compared with the T-cell repertoire of blood. In total, 135 blood samples were TCR-sequenced: 40 to 45 ophthalmopathy, approximately 75 hyperthyroidism and 17 hyperthyroidism-to-ophthalmopathy patients. An independent validation cohort was composed of some 19 hyperthyroidism patients and about 16 patients who later progressed from hyperthyroidism to ophthalmopathy. TCR beta repertoire signatures were used to distinguish Graves' ophthalmopathy from Graves' hyperthyroidism and to predict progression to ophthalmopathy. The 90 to 100 discovery patients were randomly divided into training and test sets at a 7:3 ratio. To explore V-J signatures that distinguish ophthalmopathy from hyperthyroidism, a discovery set of 90 to 100 patients was enrolled, made up of about 40 with ophthalmopathy and some 56 with stable hyperthyroidism. Here is what the overall study found, with its caveats: Most expanded thyroid clonotypes with a frequency above 0.001 also appeared in blood, which suggests that blood repertoires may reflect the immune response in the thyroid. No statistical method was used to set the sample size in advance, and the investigators knew which group each participant was assigned to. In cross-validation, the 13-signature model distinguished ophthalmopathy from stable hyperthyroidism with approximately 90% sensitivity and 81% to 83% specificity, and in the test set the corresponding values were approximately 80% and 68%. In validation, the model predicted ophthalmopathy progression with less than 71% sensitivity and about 73% specificity; roughly 11 predicted patients were CT-confirmed with GO in a median of approximately 6.5 months.

The ophthalmopathy patients had moderately to severely active disease, with a Clinical Activity Score of 3 or higher, a NOSPECS grade of 4 or higher, and a disease duration of less than 3 months. Anyone with other autoimmune diseases, uncontrolled infections, pregnancy or lactation was excluded from the study. Diagnosis was based on clinical symptoms, serum thyroxine, TRAb, thyroid ultrasound and orbital computed tomography. PBMCs were isolated from about 9 ml of fresh peripheral blood by Ficoll-Paque density gradient centrifugation. Total RNA was extracted with Trizol reagent and quality-checked on an Agilent 2100 Bioanalyzer. V loses 7 bases, J loses 4 bases, and the germline ends lie 12 bases apart. The germline V gene supplies CDR1 KGHDR and CDR2 SFDVKD. The CDR3, from cysteine to phenylalanine, totals 13 residues. This entry keeps only the CDR3 DNA: 39 bases, framed from base 1.

Sequencing was carried out using peripheral blood. This sequence uses TRBV24-1 and TRBJ2-5, with a tentative D gene TRBD1 over 5 matching bases. The TCR comes from a woman aged 18-29 years with Graves' ophthalmopathy. Donor details come from another sample of the same person, matched by shared clones. The CDR3 amino acid sequence is: CATRGLGVETQYF. The bases are TGTGCCACCAGGGGCTTAGGGGTAGAGACCCAGTACTTC.